This TCR beta chain was identified during a study of human T cells and chemical hapten exposure. Background on the study: Sensitization used 2% DPC on around 2 cm by around 2 cm upper inner arm skin.

The library labeled individual cDNA molecules by adding unique molecular identifiers to them. One entry per CDR3 protein, called by TCRdb with MiXCR from the RACE reads. This table has about 260,000 distinct CDR3 sequences, around 9.3% appearing once. Findings of the study overall: Donor immune responses may differ from healthy people's, since all donors had alopecia. In comparison with controls, expanded TCRs gave rise to a significantly larger number of large CDR3 similarity clusters.

Time point: pre-sensitization, week 0. The treatment denotes: therapeutic diphenylcyclopropenone sensitization with weekly scalp DPC. The CDR3 totals 17 residues. Between the trimmed V and J ends, which lost 4 bases and 1 base, there was a span of 17 bases. In germline, CDR1 is MNHEY, CDR2 SMNVEV (reference sequence). The sample holds many counts of this clonotype. The target antigen is unknown. Sequencing used whole blood, obtained in connection with sensitization to the hapten diphenylcyclopropenone (DPC). The receptor was isolated from a woman aged 40-49 years with alopecia areata. Some clones in this sample may be carry-over from other donors' samples. The gene calls are TRBV27 and TRBJ2-1; no clear D. CDR3 region: CASSSPRVSGSYNEQFF. The CDR3 nucleotides are TGTGCCAGCAGTTCGCCACGGGTTTCCGGATCCTACAATGAGCAGTTCTTC.